This T cell receptor (beta chain) stems from a study of tumor-infiltrating lymphocytes in primary liver carcinoma. Whole-study context: Each of the samples returned roughly 3.65 to 8 million productive TCRbeta reads (a yield similar across tissue types).

CDR1 and CDR2 (germline): MDHEN, SYDVKM. The junction had 6 bases not matched to a gene; V was cut back by 7 bases and J by 0 bases. The length of the CDR3 is 14 residues. In this sample, this clonotype turned up a few times. What it binds is not known. Extraction also yielded germline DNA, while blood RNA was obtained from unsorted whole blood. Making TCR beta cDNA involved approximately 520 ng total RNA and a constant-region primer. Library construction for TCR beta comprised three nested multiplex PCR rounds performed with slightly modified ARM-PCR. The opening two PCR rounds, roughly 11 cycles each, paired TRBV1-TRBV30 forward primers with a C-beta reverse primer. TCRdb ran MiXCR on the multiplex PCR reads and lists one entry per CDR3 protein. The sample shows about 330,000 distinct CDR3 sequences, 65% of them seen only once. Study-wide results and caveats: Among the pair types, tumor region pairs showed more overlap than tumor-adjacent and tumor-blood pairs.

What was sequenced was peripheral blood. This chain links TRBV28 with TRBJ2-7; the match to TRBD1 covers 7 bases. The sequence came from a man aged 35-49 years with primary liver carcinoma and hepatitis B virus infection. The CDR3 sequence is CASNPGQYSYEQYF. The DNA for the CDR3 is TGTGCCAGCAATCCGGGACAGTACTCCTACGAGCAGTACTTC.